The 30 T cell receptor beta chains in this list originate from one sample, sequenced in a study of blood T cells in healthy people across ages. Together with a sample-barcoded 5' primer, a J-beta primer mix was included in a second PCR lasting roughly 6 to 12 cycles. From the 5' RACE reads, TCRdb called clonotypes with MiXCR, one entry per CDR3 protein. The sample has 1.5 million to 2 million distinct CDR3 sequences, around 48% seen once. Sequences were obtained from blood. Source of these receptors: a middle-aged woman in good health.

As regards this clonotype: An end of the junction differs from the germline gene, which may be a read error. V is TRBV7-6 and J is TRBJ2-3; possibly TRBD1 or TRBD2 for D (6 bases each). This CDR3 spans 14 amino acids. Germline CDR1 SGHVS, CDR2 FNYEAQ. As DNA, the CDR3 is TGTGCCAGCAGCGCGGGACAAGCCACAGGTACGCAGTATTTT. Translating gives CASSAGQATGTQYF. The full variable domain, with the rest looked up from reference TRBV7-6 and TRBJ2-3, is GAGVSQSPRYKVTKRGQDVALRCDPISGHVSLYWYRQALGQGPEFLTYFNYEAQQDKSGLPNDRFSAERPEGSISTLTIQRTEQRDSAMYRCASSAGQATGTQYFGPGTRLTVL.

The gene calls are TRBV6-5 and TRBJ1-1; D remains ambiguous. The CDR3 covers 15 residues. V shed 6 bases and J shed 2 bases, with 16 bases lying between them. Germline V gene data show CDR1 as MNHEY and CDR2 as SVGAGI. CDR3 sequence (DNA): TGTGCCAGCAGAAACGGGTGGGGAGATAACACTGAAGCTTTCTTT. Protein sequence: CASRNGWGDNTEAFF.

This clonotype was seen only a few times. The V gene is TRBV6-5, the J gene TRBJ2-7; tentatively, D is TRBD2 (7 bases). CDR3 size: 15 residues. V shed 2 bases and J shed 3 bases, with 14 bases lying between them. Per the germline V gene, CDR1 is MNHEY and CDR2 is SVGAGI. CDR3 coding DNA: TGTGCCAGCAGTTACGGGCGGGGGCCTAACTACGAGCAGTACTTC. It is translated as CASSYGRGPNYEQYF.

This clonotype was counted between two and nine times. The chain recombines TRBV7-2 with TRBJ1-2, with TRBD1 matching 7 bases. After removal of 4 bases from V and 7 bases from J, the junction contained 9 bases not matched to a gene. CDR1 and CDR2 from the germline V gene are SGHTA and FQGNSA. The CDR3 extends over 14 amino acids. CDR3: CASSWGDSSRGYTF. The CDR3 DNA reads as TGTGCCAGCAGCTGGGGGGACAGTAGTCGTGGCTACACCTTC.

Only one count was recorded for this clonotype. For the CDR3, the DNA is TGTGCCAGCAACCCGCGGTGGCAGGACTATGGCTACACCTTC. It specifies CASNPRWQDYGYTF. V usage is TRBV28 and J usage is TRBJ1-2; D uncertain. The length of the CDR3 is 14 residues. The germline V and J ends were trimmed by 7 bases and 3 bases, with 15 bases remaining between them. Germline lookup yields CDR1 MDHEN and CDR2 SYDVKM.

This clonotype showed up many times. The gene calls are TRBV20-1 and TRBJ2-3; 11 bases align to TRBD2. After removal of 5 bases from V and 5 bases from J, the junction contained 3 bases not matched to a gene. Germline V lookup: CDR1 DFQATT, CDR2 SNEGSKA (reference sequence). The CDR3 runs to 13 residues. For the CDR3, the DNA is TGCAGTGCTGATGGGACTAGCGGAGATACGCAGTATTTT. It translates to CSADGTSGDTQYF.

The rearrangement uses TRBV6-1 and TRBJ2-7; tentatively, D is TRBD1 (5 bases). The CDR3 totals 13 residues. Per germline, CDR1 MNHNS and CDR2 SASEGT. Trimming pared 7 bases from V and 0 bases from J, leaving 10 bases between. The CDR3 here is CASTTDSSYEQYF. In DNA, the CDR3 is TGTGCCAGCACGACAGACAGCTCCTACGAGCAGTACTTC.

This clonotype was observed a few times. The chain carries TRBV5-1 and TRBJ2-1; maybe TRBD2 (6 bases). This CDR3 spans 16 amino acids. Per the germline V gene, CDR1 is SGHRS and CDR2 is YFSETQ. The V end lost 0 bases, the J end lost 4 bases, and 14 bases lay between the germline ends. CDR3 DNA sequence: TGCGCCAGCAGCTTGGATGTCCGGGGAGGATACAATGAGCAGTTCTTC. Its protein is CASSLDVRGGYNEQFF.

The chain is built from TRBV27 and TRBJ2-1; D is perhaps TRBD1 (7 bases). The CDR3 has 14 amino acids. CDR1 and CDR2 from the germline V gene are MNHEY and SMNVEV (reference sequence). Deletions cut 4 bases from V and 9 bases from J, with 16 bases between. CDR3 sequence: CASSWGDRGSEQFF. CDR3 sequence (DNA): TGTGCCAGCAGTTGGGGGGACAGAGGGAGTGAGCAGTTCTTC.

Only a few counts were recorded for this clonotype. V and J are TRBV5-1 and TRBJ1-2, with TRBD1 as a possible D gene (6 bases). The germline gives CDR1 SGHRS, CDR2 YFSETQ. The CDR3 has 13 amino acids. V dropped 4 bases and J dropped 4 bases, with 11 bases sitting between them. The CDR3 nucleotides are TGCGCCAGCAGCCACGGACAGAGCTATGGCTACACCTTC. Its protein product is CASSHGQSYGYTF.

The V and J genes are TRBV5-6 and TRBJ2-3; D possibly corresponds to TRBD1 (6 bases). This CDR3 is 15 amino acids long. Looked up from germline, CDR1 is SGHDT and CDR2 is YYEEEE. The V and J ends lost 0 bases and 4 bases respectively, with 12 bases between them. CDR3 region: CASSLATGNSDTQYF. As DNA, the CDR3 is TGTGCCAGCAGCTTGGCTACAGGGAATTCAGATACGCAGTATTTT.

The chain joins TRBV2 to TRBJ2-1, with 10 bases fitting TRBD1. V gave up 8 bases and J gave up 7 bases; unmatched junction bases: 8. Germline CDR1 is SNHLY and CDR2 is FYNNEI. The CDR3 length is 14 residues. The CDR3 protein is CASAGQGNGNEQFF. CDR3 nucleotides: TGTGCCAGCGCGGGACAGGGGAATGGAAATGAGCAGTTCTTC.

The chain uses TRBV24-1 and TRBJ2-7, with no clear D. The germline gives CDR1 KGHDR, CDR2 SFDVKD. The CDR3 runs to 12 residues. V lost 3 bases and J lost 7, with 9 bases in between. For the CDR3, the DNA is TGTGCCACCAGTGATCCCATAAATGAGCAGTACTTC. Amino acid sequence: CATSDPINEQYF.

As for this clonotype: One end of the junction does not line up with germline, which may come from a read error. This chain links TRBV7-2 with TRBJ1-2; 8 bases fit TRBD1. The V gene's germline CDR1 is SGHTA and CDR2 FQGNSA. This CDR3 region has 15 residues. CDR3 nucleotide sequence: TGTGCCAGCAGCCTAGGACAGGGAGCTAACTATGGCTTCACCTTC. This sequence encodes CASSLGQGANYGFTF.

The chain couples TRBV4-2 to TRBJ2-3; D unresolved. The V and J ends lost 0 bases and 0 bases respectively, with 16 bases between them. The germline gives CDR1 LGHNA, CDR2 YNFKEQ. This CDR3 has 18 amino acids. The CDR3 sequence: CASSQDWAKLGSTDTQYF. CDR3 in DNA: TGTGCCAGCAGCCAAGATTGGGCTAAATTGGGGAGCACAGATACGCAGTATTTT.

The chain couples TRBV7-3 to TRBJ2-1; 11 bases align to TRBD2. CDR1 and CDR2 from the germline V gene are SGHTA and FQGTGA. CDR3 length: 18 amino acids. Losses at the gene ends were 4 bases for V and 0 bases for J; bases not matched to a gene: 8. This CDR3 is CASSYIAGGPTSYNEQFF. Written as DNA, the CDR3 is TGTGCCAGCAGCTATATAGCGGGGGGGCCGACCTCCTACAATGAGCAGTTCTTC. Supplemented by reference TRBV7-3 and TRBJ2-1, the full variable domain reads GAGVSQTPSNKVTEKGKYVELRCDPISGHTALYWYRQSLGQGPEFLIYFQGTGAADDSGLPNDRFFAVRPEGSVSTLKIQRTERGDSAVYLCASSYIAGGPTSYNEQFFGPGTRLTVL.

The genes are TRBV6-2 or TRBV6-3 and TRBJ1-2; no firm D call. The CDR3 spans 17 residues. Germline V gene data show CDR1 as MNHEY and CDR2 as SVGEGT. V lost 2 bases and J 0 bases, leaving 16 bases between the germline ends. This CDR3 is CASSYPTVLATNYGYTF. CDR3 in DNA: TGTGCCAGCAGTTACCCGACTGTGCTAGCTACTAACTATGGCTACACCTTC.

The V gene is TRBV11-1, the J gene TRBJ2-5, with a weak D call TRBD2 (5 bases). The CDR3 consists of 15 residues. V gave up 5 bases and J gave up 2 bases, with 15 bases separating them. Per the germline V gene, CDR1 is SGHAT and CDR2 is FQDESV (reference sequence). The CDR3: CASSTQSGGQETQYF. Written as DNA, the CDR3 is TGTGCCAGCAGCACCCAGAGTGGCGGGCAAGAGACCCAGTACTTC.

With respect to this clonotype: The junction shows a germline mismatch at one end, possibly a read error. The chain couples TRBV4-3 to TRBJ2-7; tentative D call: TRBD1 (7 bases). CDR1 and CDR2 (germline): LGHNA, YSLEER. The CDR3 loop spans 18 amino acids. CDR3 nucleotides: TGCGCCAGCAGTCAAGGGGATCCGGCGGGCAGGGGGGTTTACGAGCAGTACTTC. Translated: CASSQGDPAGRGVYEQYF.

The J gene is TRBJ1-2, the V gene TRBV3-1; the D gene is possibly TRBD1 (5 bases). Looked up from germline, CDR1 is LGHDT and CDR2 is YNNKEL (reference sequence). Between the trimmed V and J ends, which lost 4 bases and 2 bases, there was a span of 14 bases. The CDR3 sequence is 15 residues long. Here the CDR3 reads CASSPRRQLNYGYTF. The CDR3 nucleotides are TGTGCCAGCAGCCCTCGAAGACAGCTGAACTATGGCTACACCTTC.

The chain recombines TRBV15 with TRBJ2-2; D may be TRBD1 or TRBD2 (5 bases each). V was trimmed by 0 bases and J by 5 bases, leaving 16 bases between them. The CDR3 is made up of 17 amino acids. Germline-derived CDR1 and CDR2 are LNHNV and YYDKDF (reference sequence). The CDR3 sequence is CATSRDGARVRTGELFF. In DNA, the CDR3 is TGTGCCACCAGCAGAGACGGGGCCCGGGTTCGGACCGGGGAGCTGTTTTTT. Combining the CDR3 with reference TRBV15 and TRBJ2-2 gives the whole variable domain DAMVIQNPRYQVTQFGKPVTLSCSQTLNHNVMYWYQQKSSQAPKLLFHYYDKDFNNEADTPDNFQSRRPNTSFCFLDIRSPGLGDTAMYLCATSRDGARVRTGELFFGEGSRLTVL.

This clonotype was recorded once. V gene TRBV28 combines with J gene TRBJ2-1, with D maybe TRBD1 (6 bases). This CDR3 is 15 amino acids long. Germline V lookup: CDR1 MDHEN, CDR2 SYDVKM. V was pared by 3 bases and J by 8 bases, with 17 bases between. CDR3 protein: CASSFLRGREHEQFF. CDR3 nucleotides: TGTGCCAGCAGTTTCCTCAGGGGACGCGAGCATGAGCAGTTCTTC.

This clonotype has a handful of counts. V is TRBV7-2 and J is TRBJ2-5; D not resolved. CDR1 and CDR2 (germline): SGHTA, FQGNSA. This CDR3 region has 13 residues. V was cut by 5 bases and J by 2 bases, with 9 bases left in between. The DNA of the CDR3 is TGTGCCAGCAGCCGCGCACAGCAAGAGACCCAGTACTTC. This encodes CASSRAQQETQYF.

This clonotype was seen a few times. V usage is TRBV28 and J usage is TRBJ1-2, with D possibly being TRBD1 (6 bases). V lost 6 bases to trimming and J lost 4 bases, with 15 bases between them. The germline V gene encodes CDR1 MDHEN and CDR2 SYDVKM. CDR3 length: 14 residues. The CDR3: CASRVTGTGYGYTF. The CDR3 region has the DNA TGTGCCAGCAGGGTAACAGGGACCGGCTATGGCTACACCTTC.

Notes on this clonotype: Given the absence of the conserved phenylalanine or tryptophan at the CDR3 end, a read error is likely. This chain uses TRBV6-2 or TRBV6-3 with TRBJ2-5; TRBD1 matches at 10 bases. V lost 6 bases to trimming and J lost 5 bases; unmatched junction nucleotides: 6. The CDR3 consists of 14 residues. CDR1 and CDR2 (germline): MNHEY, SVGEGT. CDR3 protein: CASRQPGQGETQYS. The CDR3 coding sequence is TGTGCCAGCAGACAACCGGGACAGGGGGAGACCCAGTACTCC.

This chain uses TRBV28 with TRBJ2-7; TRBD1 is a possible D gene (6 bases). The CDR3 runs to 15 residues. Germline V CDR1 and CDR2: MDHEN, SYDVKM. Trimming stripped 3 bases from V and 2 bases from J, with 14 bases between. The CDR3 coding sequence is TGTGCCAGCAGTTTTGTAGCGCAGGGGACCTACGAGCAGTACTTC. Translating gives CASSFVAQGTYEQYF.

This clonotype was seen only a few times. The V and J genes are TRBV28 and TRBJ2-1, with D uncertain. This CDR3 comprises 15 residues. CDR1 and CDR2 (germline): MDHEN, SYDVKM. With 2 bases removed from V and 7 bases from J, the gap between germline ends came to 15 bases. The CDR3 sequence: CASSLRLSSGNEQFF. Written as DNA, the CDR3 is TGTGCCAGCAGTTTAAGGCTCTCTTCGGGTAATGAGCAGTTCTTC.

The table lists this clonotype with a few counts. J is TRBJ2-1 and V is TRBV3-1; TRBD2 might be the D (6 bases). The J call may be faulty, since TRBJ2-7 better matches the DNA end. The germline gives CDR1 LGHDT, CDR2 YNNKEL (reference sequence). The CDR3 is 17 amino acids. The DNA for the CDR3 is TGTGCCAGCACCCCCTCGGGACTCCGCAGCTCCTACAATGAGCAGTACTTC. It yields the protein CASTPSGLRSSYNEQYF.

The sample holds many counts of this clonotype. CDR3 amino acids: CASSQGGHGYTDTQYF. The CDR3 DNA sequence: TGCGCCAGCAGCCAAGGCGGACACGGATACACAGATACGCAGTATTTT. The gene calls are TRBV4-3 and TRBJ2-3, with a tentative D call TRBD1 (5 bases). The CDR3 loop spans 16 amino acids. CDR1 is LGHNA, CDR2 YSLEER, per germline. V lost 1 base and J lost 2, with 13 bases in between.

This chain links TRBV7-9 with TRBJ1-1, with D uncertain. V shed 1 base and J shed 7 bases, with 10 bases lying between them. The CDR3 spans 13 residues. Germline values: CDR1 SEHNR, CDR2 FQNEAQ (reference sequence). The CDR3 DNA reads TGTGCCAGCAGCTTAGATCCGCACCGTGAAGCTTTCTTT. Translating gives CASSLDPHREAFF.